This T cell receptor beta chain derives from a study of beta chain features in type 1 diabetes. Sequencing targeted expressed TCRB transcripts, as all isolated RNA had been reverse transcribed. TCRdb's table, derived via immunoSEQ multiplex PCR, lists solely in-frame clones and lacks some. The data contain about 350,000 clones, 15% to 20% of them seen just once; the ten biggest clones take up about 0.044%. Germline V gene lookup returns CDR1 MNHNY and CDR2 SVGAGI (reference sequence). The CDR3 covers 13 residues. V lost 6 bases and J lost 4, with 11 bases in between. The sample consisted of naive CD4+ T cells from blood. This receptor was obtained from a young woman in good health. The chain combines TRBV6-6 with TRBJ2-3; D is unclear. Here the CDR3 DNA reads TGTGCCAGCAGGGAGAGGTCTGCAGATACGCAGTATTTT. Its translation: CASRERSADTQYF.